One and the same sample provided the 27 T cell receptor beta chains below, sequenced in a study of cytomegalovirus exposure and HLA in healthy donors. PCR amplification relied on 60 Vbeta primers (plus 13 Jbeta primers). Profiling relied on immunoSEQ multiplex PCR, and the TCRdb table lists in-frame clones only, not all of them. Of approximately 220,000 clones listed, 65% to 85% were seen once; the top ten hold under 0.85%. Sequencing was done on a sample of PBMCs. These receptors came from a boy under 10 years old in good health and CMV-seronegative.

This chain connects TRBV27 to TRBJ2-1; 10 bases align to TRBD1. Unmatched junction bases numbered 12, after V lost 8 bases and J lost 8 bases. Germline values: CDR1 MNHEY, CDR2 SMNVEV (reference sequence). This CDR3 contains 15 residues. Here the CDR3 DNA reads TGTGCCAGCGGGGAGACAGGGGGCGCTGGCGATGAGCAGTTCTTC. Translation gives CASGETGGAGDEQFF.

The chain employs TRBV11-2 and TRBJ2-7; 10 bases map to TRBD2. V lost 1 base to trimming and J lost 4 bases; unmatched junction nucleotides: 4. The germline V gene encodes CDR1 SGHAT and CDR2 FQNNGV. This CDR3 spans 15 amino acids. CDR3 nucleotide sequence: TGTGCCAGCAGCTTAGGAGCGGGGGGGCCTTACGAGCAGTACTTC. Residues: CASSLGAGGPYEQYF.

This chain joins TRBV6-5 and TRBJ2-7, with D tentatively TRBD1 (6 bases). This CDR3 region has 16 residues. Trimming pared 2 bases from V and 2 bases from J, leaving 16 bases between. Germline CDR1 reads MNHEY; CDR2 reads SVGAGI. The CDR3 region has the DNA TGTGCCAGCAGTTACCAACCGGGACAAATCACCTACGAGCAGTACTTC. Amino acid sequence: CASSYQPGQITYEQYF.

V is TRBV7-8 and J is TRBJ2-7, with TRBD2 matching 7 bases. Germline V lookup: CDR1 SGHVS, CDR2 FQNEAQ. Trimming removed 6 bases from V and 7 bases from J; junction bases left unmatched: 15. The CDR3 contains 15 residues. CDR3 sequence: CASSKPPSSGSEQYF. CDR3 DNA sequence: TGTGCCAGCAGTAAACCGCCGTCTAGCGGCAGTGAGCAGTACTTC.

CDR3 bases: TGTGCCAGCAGCAGAGGCGGGGGAGGAGGAGAGACCCAGTACTTC. It yields the protein CASSRGGGGGETQYF. This chain joins TRBV7-9 and TRBJ2-5; 7 nucleotides line up with TRBD2. The CDR3 extends over 15 amino acids. The V segment lost 5 bases and the J segment 4 bases; nucleotides outside the gene matches: 10. CDR1 is SEHNR, CDR2 FQNEAQ, per germline (reference sequence).

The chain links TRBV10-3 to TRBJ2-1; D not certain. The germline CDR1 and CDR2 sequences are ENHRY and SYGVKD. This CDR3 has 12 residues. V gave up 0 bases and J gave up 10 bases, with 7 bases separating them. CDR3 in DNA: TGTGCCATCAGTGAGTCTGTAATGGAGCAGTTCTTC. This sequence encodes CAISESVMEQFF.

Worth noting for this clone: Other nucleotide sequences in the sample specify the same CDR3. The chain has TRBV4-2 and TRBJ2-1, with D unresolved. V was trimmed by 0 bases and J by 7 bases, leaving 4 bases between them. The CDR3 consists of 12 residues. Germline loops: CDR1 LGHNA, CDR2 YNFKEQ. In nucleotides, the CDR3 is TGTGCCAGCAGCCAAGAAGCAAATGAGCAGTTCTTC. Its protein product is CASSQEANEQFF.

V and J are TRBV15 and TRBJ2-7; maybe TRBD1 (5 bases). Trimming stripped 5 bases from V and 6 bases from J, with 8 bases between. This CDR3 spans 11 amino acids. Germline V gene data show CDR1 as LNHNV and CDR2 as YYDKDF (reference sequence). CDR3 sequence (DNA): TGTGCCACCAGCTCAGGGCCCGAGCAGTACTTC. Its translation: CATSSGPEQYF. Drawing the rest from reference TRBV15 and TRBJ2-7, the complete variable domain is DAMVIQNPRYQVTQFGKPVTLSCSQTLNHNVMYWYQQKSSQAPKLLFHYYDKDFNNEADTPDNFQSRRPNTSFCFLDIRSPGLGDTAMYLCATSSGPEQYFGPGTRLTVT.

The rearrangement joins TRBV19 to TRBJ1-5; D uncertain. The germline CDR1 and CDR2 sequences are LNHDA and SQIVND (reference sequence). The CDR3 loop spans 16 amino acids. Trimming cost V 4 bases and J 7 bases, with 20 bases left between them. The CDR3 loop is CASSKPDEVLVQPQHF. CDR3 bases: TGTGCCAGTAGTAAACCCGATGAGGTCCTGGTCCAGCCCCAGCATTTT.

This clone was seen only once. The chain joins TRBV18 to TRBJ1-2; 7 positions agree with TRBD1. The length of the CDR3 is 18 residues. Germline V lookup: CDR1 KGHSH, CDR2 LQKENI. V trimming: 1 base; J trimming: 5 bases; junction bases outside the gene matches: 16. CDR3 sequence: CASSPLPLGGQGDYGYTF. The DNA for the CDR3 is TGTGCCAGCTCACCACTCCCCCTGGGGGGCCAGGGGGATTATGGCTACACCTTC.

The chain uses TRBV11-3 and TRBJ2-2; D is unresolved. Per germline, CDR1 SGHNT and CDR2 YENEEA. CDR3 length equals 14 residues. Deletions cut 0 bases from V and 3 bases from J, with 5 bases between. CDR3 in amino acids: CASSLEQHTGELFF. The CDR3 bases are TGTGCCAGCAGCTTAGAACAGCACACCGGGGAGCTGTTTTTT.

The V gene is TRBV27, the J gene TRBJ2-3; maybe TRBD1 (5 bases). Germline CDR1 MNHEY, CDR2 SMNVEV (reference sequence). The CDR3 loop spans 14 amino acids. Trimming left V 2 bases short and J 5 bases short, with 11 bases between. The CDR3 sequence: CASSLQGRKDTQYF. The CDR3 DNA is TGTGCCAGCAGTTTACAGGGTAGGAAAGATACGCAGTATTTT.

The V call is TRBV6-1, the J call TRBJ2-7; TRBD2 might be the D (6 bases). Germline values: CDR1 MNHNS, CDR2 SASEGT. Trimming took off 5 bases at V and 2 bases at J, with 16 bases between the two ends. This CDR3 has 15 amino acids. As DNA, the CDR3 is TGTGCCAGCAGTTCCCCGGGACTCCAGGCCTACGAGCAGTACTTC. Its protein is CASSSPGLQAYEQYF.

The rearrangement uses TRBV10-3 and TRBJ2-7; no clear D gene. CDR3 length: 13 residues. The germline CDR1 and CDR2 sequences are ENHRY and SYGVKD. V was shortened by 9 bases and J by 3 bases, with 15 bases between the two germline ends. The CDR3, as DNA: TGTGCCATAAAAGAGGTAATTAGCTACGAGCAGTACTTC. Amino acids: CAIKEVISYEQYF.

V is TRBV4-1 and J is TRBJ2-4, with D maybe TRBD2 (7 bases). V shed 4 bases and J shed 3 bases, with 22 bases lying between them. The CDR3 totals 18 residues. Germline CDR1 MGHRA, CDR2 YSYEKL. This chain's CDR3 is CASSPETPPGGLKNIQYF. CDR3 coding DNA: TGCGCCAGCAGCCCTGAAACCCCGCCCGGGGGGCTCAAAAACATTCAGTACTTC.

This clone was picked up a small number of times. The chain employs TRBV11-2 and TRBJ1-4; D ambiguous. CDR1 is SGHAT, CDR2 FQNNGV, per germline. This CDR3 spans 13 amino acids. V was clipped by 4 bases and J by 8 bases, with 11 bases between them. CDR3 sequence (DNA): TGTGCCAGCAGCTCCACCACGGGAGAAAAACTGTTTTTT. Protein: CASSSTTGEKLFF.

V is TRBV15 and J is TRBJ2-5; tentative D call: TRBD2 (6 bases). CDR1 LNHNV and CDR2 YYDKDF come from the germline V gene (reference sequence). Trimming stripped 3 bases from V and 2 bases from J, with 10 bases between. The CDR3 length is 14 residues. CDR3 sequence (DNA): TGTGCCACCAGCAGCCCGGGGGAGCAAGAGACCCAGTACTTC. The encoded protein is CATSSPGEQETQYF.

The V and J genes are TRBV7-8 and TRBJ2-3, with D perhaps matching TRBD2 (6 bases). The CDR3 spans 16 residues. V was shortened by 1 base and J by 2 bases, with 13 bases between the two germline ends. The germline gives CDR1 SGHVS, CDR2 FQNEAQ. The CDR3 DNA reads TGTGCCAGCAGCTTAGAGGCCGGGAGACTCACAGATACGCAGTATTTT. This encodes CASSLEAGRLTDTQYF.

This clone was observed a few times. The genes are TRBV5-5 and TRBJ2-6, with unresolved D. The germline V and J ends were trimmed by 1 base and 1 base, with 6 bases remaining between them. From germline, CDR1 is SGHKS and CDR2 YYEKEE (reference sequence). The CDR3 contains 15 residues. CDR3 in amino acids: CASSLSGSGANVLTF. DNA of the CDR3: TGTGCCAGCAGCTTGTCAGGTTCTGGGGCCAACGTCCTGACTTTC.

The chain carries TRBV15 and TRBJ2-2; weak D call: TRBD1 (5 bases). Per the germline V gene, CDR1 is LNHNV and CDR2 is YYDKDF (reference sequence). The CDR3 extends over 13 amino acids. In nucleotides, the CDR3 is TGTTTCCTGGACAACGCGAACACCGGGGAGCTGTTTTTT. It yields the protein CFLDNANTGELFF.

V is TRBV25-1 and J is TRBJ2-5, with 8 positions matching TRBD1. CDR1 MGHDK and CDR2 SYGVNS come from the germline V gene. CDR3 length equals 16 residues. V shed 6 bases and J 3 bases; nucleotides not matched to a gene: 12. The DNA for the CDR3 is TGTGCCAGCAGATCCGGACAGGGCGGGACGGAAGAGACCCAGTACTTC. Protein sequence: CASRSGQGGTEETQYF.

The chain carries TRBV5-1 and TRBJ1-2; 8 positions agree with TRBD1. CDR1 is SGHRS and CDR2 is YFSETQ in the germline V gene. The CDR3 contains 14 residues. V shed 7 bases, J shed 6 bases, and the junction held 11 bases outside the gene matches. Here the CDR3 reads CASGLQGTGDGYTF. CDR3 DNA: TGCGCCAGCGGGCTACAGGGGACAGGAGATGGCTACACCTTC.

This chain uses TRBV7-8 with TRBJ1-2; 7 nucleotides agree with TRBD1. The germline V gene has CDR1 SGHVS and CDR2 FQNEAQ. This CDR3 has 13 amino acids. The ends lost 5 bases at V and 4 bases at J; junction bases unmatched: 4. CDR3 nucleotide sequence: TGTGCCAGCAGCGGGACAGCCCGCTATGGCTACACCTTC. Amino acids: CASSGTARYGYTF.

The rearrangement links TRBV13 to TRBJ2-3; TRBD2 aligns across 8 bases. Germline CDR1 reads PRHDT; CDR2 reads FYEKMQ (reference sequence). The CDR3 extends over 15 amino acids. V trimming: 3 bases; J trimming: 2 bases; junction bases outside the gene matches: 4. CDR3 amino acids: CASSFSGDPTDTQYF. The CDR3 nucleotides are TGTGCCAGCAGCTTTAGCGGGGACCCCACAGATACGCAGTATTTT.

The DNA for the CDR3 is TGTGCCAGTAGTCCGACGGGAGCGGATTCACCCCTCCACTTT. It yields the protein CASSPTGADSPLHF. The V and J genes are TRBV19 and TRBJ1-6; D not certain. V lost 5 bases and J lost 8, with 13 bases in between. Germline lookup yields CDR1 LNHDA and CDR2 SQIVND (reference sequence). The CDR3 consists of 14 residues.

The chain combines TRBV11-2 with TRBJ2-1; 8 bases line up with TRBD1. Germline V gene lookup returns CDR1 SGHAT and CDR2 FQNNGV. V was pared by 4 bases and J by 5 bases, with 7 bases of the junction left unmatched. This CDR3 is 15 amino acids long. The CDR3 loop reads CASSSTGAGDNEQFF. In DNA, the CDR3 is TGTGCCAGCAGCTCGACAGGGGCCGGAGACAATGAGCAGTTCTTC. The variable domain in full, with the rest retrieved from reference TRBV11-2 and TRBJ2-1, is EAGVAQSPRYKIIEKRQSVAFWCNPISGHATLYWYQQILGQGPKLLIQFQNNGVVDDSQLPKDRFSAERLKGVDSTLKIQPAKLEDSAVYLCASSSTGAGDNEQFFGPGTRLTVL.

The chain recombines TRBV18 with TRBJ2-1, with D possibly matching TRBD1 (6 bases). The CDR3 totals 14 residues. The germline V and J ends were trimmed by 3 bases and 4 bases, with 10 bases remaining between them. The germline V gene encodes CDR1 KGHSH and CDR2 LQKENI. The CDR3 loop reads CASSPSQGYNEQFF. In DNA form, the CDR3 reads TGTGCCAGCTCACCCTCACAGGGTTACAATGAGCAGTTCTTC.